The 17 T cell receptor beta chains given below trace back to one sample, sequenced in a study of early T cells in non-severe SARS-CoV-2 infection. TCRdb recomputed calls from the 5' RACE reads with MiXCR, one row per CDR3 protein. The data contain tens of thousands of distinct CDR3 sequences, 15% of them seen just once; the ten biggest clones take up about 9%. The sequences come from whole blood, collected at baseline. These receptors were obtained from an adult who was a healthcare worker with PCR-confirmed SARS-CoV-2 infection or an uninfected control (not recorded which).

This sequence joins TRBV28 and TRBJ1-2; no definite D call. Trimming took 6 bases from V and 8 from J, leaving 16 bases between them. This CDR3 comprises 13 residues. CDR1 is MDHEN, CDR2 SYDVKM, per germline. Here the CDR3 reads CASRLGGRVGYTF. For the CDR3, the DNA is TGTGCCAGCAGACTCGGTGGACGGGTCGGCTACACCTTC.

The CDR3 reads CASSSPRGQETQYF. As DNA, the CDR3 is TGTGCCAGCAGTTCCCCGCGGGGTCAAGAGACCCAGTACTTC. V gene TRBV6-5 combines with J gene TRBJ2-5, with D possibly being TRBD2 (6 bases). Looked up from germline, CDR1 is MNHEY and CDR2 is SVGAGI. Trimming removed 4 bases from V and 2 bases from J, with 11 bases in between. The CDR3 is made up of 14 amino acids.

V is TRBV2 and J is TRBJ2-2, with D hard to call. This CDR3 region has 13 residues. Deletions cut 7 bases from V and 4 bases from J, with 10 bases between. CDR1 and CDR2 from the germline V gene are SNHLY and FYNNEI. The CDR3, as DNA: TGTGCCAGCAAAGGTGTCACCACCGGGGAGCTGTTTTTT. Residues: CASKGVTTGELFF.

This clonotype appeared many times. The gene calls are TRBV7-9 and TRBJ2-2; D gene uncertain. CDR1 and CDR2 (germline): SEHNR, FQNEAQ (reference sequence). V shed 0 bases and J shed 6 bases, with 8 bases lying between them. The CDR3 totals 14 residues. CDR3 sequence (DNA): TGTGCCAGCAGCTTAGCGGGCTCCCCCGGGGAGCTGTTTTTT. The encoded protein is CASSLAGSPGELFF.

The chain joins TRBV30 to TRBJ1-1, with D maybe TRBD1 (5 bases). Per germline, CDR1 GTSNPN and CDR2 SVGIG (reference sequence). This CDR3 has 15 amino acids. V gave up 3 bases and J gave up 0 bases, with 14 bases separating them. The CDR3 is CAWSGTGGMNTEAFF. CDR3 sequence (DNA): TGTGCCTGGAGCGGTACGGGGGGGATGAACACTGAAGCTTTCTTT.

DNA for the CDR3: TGCGCCAGCAGCATGACAGGGGCCGCGGGCGACACTGAAGCTTTCTTT. The encoded protein is CASSMTGAAGDTEAFF. V usage is TRBV5-1 and J usage is TRBJ1-1; 8 positions agree with TRBD1. The V gene end was trimmed by 4 bases and the J gene end by 3 bases; junction bases not matched to a gene: 11. The CDR3 is made up of 16 amino acids. CDR1 is SGHRS and CDR2 is YFSETQ in the germline V gene.

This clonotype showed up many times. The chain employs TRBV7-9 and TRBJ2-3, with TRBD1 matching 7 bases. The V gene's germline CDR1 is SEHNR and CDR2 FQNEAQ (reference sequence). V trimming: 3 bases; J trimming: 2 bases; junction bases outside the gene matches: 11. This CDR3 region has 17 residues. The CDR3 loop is CASSFAAQGVDTDTQYF. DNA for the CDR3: TGTGCCAGCAGCTTCGCCGCGCAGGGGGTTGACACAGATACGCAGTATTTT.

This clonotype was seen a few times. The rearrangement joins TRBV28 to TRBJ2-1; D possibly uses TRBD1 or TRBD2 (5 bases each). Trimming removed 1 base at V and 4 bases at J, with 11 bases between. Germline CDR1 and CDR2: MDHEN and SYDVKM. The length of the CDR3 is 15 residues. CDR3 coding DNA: TGTGCCAGCAGTTTATACGGGGCGCGATACAATGAGCAGTTCTTC. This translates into CASSLYGARYNEQFF. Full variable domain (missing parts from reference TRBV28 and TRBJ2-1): DVKVTQSSRYLVKRTGEKVFLECVQDMDHENMFWYRQDPGLGLRLIYFSYDVKMKEKGDIPEGYSVSREKKERFSLILESASTNQTSMYLCASSLYGARYNEQFFGPGTRLTVL.

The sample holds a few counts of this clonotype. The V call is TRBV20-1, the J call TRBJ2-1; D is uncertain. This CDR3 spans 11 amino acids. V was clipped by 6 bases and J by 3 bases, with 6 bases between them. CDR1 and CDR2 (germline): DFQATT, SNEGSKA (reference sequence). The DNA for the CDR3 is TGCAGTGCAAAAGTCTACAATGAGCAGTTCTTC. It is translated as CSAKVYNEQFF.

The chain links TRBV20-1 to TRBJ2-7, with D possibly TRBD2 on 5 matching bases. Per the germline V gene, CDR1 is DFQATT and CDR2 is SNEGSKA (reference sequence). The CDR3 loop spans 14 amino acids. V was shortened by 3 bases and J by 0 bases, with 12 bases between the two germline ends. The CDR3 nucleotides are TGCAGTGCTAGTGACGGGGAAAGCTCCTACGAGCAGTACTTC. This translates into CSASDGESSYEQYF.

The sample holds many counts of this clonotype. CDR3 in DNA: TGTGCCAGCAGCGACAGAGGAAACTATGGCTACACCTTC. This gives the protein CASSDRGNYGYTF. The chain is built from TRBV7-9 and TRBJ1-2, with D perhaps matching TRBD1 (5 bases). Trimming removed 5 bases from V and 2 bases from J, with 9 bases in between. The V gene's germline CDR1 is SEHNR and CDR2 FQNEAQ (reference sequence). The CDR3 contains 13 residues. Full variable domain (rest looked up from reference TRBV7-9 and TRBJ1-2): DTGVSQNPRHKITKRGQNVTFRCDPISEHNRLYWYRQTLGQGPEFLTYFQNEAQLEKSRLLSDRFSAERPKGSFSTLEIQRTEQGDSAMYLCASSDRGNYGYTFGSGTRLTVV.

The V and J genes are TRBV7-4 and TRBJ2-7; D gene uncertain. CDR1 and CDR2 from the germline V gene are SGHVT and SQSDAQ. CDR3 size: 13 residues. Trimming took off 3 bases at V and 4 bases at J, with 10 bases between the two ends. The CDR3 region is CASSFYGEYEQYF. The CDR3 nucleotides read TGTGCCAGCAGCTTTTATGGGGAATACGAGCAGTACTTC.

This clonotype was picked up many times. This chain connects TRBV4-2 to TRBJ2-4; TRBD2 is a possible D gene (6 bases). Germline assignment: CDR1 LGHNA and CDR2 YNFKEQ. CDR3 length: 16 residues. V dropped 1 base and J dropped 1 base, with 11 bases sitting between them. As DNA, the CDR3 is TGTGCCAGCAGCCAAGGCGGGGTTTCTGCCAAAAACATTCAGTACTTC. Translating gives CASSQGGVSAKNIQYF.

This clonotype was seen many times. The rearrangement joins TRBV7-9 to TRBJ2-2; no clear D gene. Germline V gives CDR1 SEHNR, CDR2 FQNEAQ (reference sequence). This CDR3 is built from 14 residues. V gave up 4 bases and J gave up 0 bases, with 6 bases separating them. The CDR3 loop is CASSSRANTGELFF. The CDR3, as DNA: TGTGCCAGCAGCTCCCGAGCGAACACCGGGGAGCTGTTTTTT.

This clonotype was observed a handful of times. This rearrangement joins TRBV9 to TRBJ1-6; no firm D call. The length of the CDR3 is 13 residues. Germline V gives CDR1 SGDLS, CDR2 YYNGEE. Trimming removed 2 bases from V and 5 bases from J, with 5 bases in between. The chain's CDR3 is CASSVKDNSPLHF. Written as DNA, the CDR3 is TGTGCCAGCAGCGTCAAAGATAATTCACCCCTCCACTTT.

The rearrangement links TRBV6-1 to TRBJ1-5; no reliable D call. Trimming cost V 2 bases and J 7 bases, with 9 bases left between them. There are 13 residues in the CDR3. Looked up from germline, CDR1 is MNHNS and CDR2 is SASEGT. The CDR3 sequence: CASSELGEQPQHF. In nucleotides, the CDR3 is TGTGCCAGCAGTGAACTTGGGGAGCAGCCCCAGCATTTT.

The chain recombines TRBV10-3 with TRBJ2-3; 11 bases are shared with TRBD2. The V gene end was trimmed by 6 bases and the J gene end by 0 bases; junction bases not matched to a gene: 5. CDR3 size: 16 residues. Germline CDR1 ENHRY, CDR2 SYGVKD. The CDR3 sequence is CAIRPSGGTSTDTQYF. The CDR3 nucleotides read TGTGCCATCAGGCCTAGCGGGGGGACTAGCACAGATACGCAGTATTTT.